This T cell receptor (beta chain) was sequenced for a study of shared clonotypes between healthy human individuals. Findings and caveats of the study: A few donors showed sharing of approximately 5% of naive CD4 clonotypes.

Method: immunoSEQ multiplex PCR; TCRdb's copy keeps in-frame clones and lacks some. Here the sample spans roughly 2,500,000 clones, 93% being singletons. Regarding this clone: Its antigen remains unidentified.

Deletions cut 2 bases from V and 3 bases from J, with 12 bases between. Germline CDR1 SGHRS, CDR2 YFSETQ. This CDR3 comprises 15 residues. The sequenced material came from naive CD4+ T cells from PBMCs. Documented subset: CD45RA+ positively selected. This chain links TRBV5-1 with TRBJ1-3, with D uncertain. This receptor was obtained from a man aged 18 to 29 in good health. Some clones in this sample may be carry-over from other donors' samples. The CDR3 nucleotides read TGCGCCAGCAGCTTAGACGGATCCGATGGAAACACCATATATTTT. Protein: CASSLDGSDGNTIYF.